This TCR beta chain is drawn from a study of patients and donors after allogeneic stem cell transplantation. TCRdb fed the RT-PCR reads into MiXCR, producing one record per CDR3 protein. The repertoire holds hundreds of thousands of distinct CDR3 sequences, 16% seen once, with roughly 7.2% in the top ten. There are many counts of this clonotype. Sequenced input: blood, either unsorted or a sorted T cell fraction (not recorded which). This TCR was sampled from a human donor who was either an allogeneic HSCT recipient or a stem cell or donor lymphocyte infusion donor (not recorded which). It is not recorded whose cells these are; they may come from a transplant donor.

CDR3 amino acids: CASTKTSGRWDEQFF. In nucleotides, the CDR3 is TGTGCCAGCACCAAAACTAGCGGGAGATGGGATGAGCAGTTCTTC. V usage is TRBV7-9 and J usage is TRBJ2-1, with 11 positions matching TRBD2. With 7 bases clipped from V and 8 bases from J, the junction kept 10 bases outside the gene matches. Per the germline V gene, CDR1 is SEHNR and CDR2 is FQNEAQ (reference sequence). The CDR3 is 15 residues long.